The next 23 T cell receptor beta chains were all read from a single sample in a study of CD8 T cells in Susac syndrome. Random hexamers primed reverse transcription of about 0.45 to 1 ug RNA. From the immunoSEQ multiplex PCR reads, TCRdb called clonotypes with MiXCR, one entry per CDR3 protein. The sample has 90,000 to 150,000 distinct CDR3 sequences, 90% to 95% seen once; the top ten hold 0.093%. Sample: CD4+ T cells from PBMCs. The receptors originated from a human donor with multiple sclerosis.

This clonotype came up once. The chain uses TRBV6-2 or TRBV6-3 and TRBJ2-7; 9 bases agree with TRBD2. Trimming at V came to 4 bases and at J to 4 bases, leaving 8 bases not matched to a gene. Germline assignment: CDR1 MNHEY and CDR2 SVGEGT. This CDR3 region has 15 residues. CDR3 residues: CASSSGSGGQYEQYF. CDR3 DNA: TGTGCCAGCAGTTCTGGAAGCGGGGGGCAATACGAGCAGTACTTC.

This chain connects TRBV5-1 to TRBJ2-1; TRBD2 agrees at 13 bases. This CDR3 spans 17 amino acids. V was pared by 4 bases and J by 2 bases, with 6 bases of the junction left unmatched. Germline V gene data show CDR1 as SGHRS and CDR2 as YFSETQ. For the CDR3, the DNA is TGCGCCAGCAGCCTAGGACTAGCGGGGGCCGCCTACAATGAGCAGTTCTTC. It encodes CASSLGLAGAAYNEQFF.

This clonotype showed up just a few times. The chain couples TRBV6-2 or TRBV6-3 to TRBJ2-7; D call uncertain. The germline gives CDR1 MNHEY, CDR2 SVGEGT. V was cut by 4 bases and J by 4 bases, with 17 bases left in between. This CDR3 contains 15 residues. CDR3 amino acids: CASSSDRVSQYEQYF. CDR3 coding DNA: TGTGCCAGCAGTTCGGATCGGGTGTCTCAATACGAGCAGTACTTC.

Here the CDR3 DNA reads TGTGCCATCAGTGAGGGGGACAGGGGGCCACGCCGCAGCGCTGAAGCTTTCTTT. The encoded protein is CAISEGDRGPRRSAEAFF. The chain has TRBV10-3 and TRBJ1-1; 12 positions agree with TRBD1. The J segment lost 6 bases and the V segment lost 2 bases, leaving 13 bases of the junction unmatched. Germline V gene data show CDR1 as ENHRY and CDR2 as SYGVKD. The CDR3 has 18 amino acids.

V is TRBV30 and J is TRBJ2-2; a possible D gene is TRBD2 (6 bases). This CDR3 spans 15 amino acids. V shed 0 bases and J shed 6 bases, with 14 bases lying between them. The V gene's germline CDR1 is GTSNPN and CDR2 SVGIG (reference sequence). The CDR3 DNA sequence: TGTGCCTGGAGTGTACTTAGGACTATTCCCGGGGAGCTGTTTTTT. Protein sequence: CAWSVLRTIPGELFF.

The rearrangement joins TRBV4-1 to TRBJ1-5, with D unresolved. The CDR3 sequence is 13 residues long. The germline V gene has CDR1 MGHRA and CDR2 YSYEKL. Trimming took off 2 bases at V and 5 bases at J, with 7 bases between the two ends. As DNA, the CDR3 is TGCGCCAGCAGCCAATCTCTATATCAGCCCCAGCATTTT. As protein: CASSQSLYQPQHF.

The chain couples TRBV12-3 or TRBV12-4 to TRBJ1-3, with D hard to call. CDR3 length: 14 residues. V was trimmed by 2 bases and J by 0 bases, leaving 5 bases between them. This chain's CDR3 is CASSLLISGNTIYF. The CDR3 nucleotides are TGTGCCAGCAGTTTACTCATCTCTGGAAACACCATATATTTT.

This chain links TRBV28 with TRBJ1-1; no firm D call. Germline lookup yields CDR1 MDHEN and CDR2 SYDVKM. The CDR3 contains 13 residues. V was clipped by 4 bases and J by 6 bases, with 12 bases between them. The DNA for the CDR3 is TGTGCCAGCAGTTCCCTTACGTTTGCTGAAGCTTTCTTT. Protein: CASSSLTFAEAFF. Together with reference TRBV28 and TRBJ1-1, the CDR3 gives the full variable domain: DVKVTQSSRYLVKRTGEKVFLECVQDMDHENMFWYRQDPGLGLRLIYFSYDVKMKEKGDIPEGYSVSREKKERFSLILESASTNQTSMYLCASSSLTFAEAFFGQGTRLTVV.

The genes are TRBV6-5 and TRBJ2-7; D call uncertain. CDR1 is MNHEY and CDR2 is SVGAGI in the germline V gene. The CDR3 is 13 residues long. Trimming took off 0 bases at V and 4 bases at J, with 7 bases between the two ends. CDR3 in amino acids: CASSYSARYEQYF. CDR3 in DNA: TGTGCCAGCAGTTACTCGGCGCGATACGAGCAGTACTTC.

The V call is TRBV28, the J call TRBJ1-1, with D maybe TRBD1 (6 bases). The germline V and J ends were trimmed by 6 bases and 2 bases, with 25 bases remaining between them. Germline V gene sequence: CDR1 MDHEN, CDR2 SYDVKM. The CDR3 totals 18 residues. Written as DNA, the CDR3 is TGTGCCAGCAGGAGACAGAGGGGGTTAGGGGTTTCCAACACTGAAGCTTTCTTT. Its protein is CASRRQRGLGVSNTEAFF.

The chain carries TRBV4-1 and TRBJ1-4; the D gene is possibly TRBD1 (5 bases). Germline V gene lookup returns CDR1 MGHRA and CDR2 YSYEKL. This CDR3 spans 16 amino acids. Trimming cost V 4 bases and J 0 bases, with 12 bases left between them. CDR3 in amino acids: CASSLGAGATNEKLFF. CDR3 DNA sequence: TGCGCCAGCAGCCTAGGAGCGGGGGCAACTAATGAAAAACTGTTTTTT.

The chain has TRBV20-1 and TRBJ1-6; the D is unclear. Trimming removed 3 bases at V and 5 bases at J, with 14 bases between. CDR1 is DFQATT and CDR2 is SNEGSKA in the germline V gene (reference sequence). The CDR3 is 15 residues long. The CDR3 is CSASLGSENNSPLHF. The CDR3 nucleotides are TGCAGTGCTAGTCTTGGGAGTGAAAATAATTCACCCCTCCACTTT.

This chain uses TRBV29-1 with TRBJ1-1; 8 nucleotides match TRBD1. The V segment lost 5 bases and the J segment 4 bases; nucleotides outside the gene matches: 6. Per the germline V gene, CDR1 is SQVTM and CDR2 is ANQGSEA. This CDR3 has 13 amino acids. The chain's CDR3 is CSVWTGMGTEAFF. In nucleotides, the CDR3 is TGCAGCGTTTGGACAGGGATGGGCACTGAAGCTTTCTTT.

The chain uses TRBV20-1 and TRBJ1-2; D gene unclear. CDR3 length equals 10 residues. V lost 4 bases, J lost 8 bases, and 8 bases lay in between. Germline CDR1 and CDR2: DFQATT and SNEGSKA (reference sequence). This CDR3 is CSATAEGYTF. DNA for the CDR3: TGCAGTGCTACTGCAGAAGGCTACACCTTC.

The CDR3 spells CASSPTGVGQPQHF. The CDR3, as DNA: TGTGCCAGCAGCCCTACAGGGGTAGGGCAGCCCCAGCATTTT. The chain is built from TRBV12-3 or TRBV12-4 and TRBJ1-5; 7 bases line up with TRBD1. CDR3 size: 14 residues. The trim removed 6 bases at V and 7 bases at J, leaving 9 bases unmatched.

The chain combines TRBV20-1 with TRBJ1-2; D call uncertain. Germline V gene data show CDR1 as DFQATT and CDR2 as SNEGSKA (reference sequence). V was pared by 0 bases and J by 8 bases, with 13 bases between. The CDR3 has 13 amino acids. Here the CDR3 reads CSARDRSGSGYTF. The CDR3 DNA reads as TGCAGTGCTAGAGATAGAAGTGGCTCGGGCTACACCTTC.

This chain links TRBV24-1 with TRBJ2-3; TRBD1 matches at 7 bases. Germline V lookup: CDR1 KGHDR, CDR2 SFDVKD. The CDR3 length is 14 residues. Unmatched junction bases numbered 3, after V lost 4 bases and J lost 3 bases. CDR3 coding DNA: TGTGCCACCAGTGACCCGGGACAGACAGATACGCAGTATTTT. Translation gives CATSDPGQTDTQYF.

The CDR3 loop reads CASIRSSQVTGANVLTF. The CDR3 DNA reads TGTGCCAGTATCCGTTCTAGCCAGGTCACTGGGGCCAACGTCCTGACTTTC. J is TRBJ2-6 and V is TRBV19, with a weak D call TRBD2 (5 bases). Trimming took 7 bases from V and 2 from J, leaving 18 bases between them. The germline gives CDR1 LNHDA, CDR2 SQIVND (reference sequence). The CDR3 extends over 17 amino acids.

The CDR3 protein is CSARRGRSTGELFF. The CDR3 nucleotides are TGCAGTGCTCGCAGGGGGCGAAGCACCGGGGAGCTGTTTTTT. The chain combines TRBV20-1 with TRBJ2-2; 8 nucleotides line up with TRBD1. The ends lost 5 bases at V and 4 bases at J; junction bases unmatched: 6. The CDR3 consists of 14 residues. The germline V gene has CDR1 DFQATT and CDR2 SNEGSKA (reference sequence).

This chain connects TRBV6-2 or TRBV6-3 to TRBJ2-7, with TRBD2 as a possible D gene (7 bases). Germline values: CDR1 MNHEY, CDR2 SVGEGT. The CDR3 is 15 amino acids. V lost 2 bases and J lost 7, with 18 bases in between. The DNA of the CDR3 is TGTGCCAGCAGTTACCTCGCGGGGGCCTTTCGGGAGCAGTACTTC. It is translated as CASSYLAGAFREQYF.

The chain uses TRBV7-2 and TRBJ1-5; D is perhaps TRBD1 (6 bases). This CDR3 contains 14 residues. In germline, CDR1 is SGHTA, CDR2 FQGNSA. The V end lost 4 bases, the J end lost 7 bases, and 14 bases lay between the germline ends. The CDR3 loop is CASSWTEGVQPQHF. CDR3 DNA: TGTGCCAGCAGCTGGACAGAGGGCGTCCAGCCCCAGCATTTT.

The rearrangement joins TRBV28 to TRBJ1-5; 7 bases map to TRBD1. Trimming at V came to 6 bases and at J to 5 bases, leaving 10 bases not matched to a gene. CDR3 size: 15 residues. Looked up from germline, CDR1 is MDHEN and CDR2 is SYDVKM. CDR3 sequence: CASRPYSGQDQPQHF. In DNA, the CDR3 is TGTGCCAGCAGACCTTATTCCGGACAGGATCAGCCCCAGCATTTT. Filled out from reference TRBV28 and TRBJ1-5, the complete variable domain reads DVKVTQSSRYLVKRTGEKVFLECVQDMDHENMFWYRQDPGLGLRLIYFSYDVKMKEKGDIPEGYSVSREKKERFSLILESASTNQTSMYLCASRPYSGQDQPQHFGDGTRLSIL.

This chain joins TRBV7-2 and TRBJ2-7; the D gene could be TRBD1 or TRBD2 (6 bases each). Trimming removed 2 bases at V and 0 bases at J, with 14 bases between. Per germline, CDR1 SGHTA and CDR2 FQGNSA. The length of the CDR3 is 16 residues. DNA of the CDR3: TGTGCCAGCAGCTTACGGTTAGGGGGGAGCTCCTACGAGCAGTACTTC. Its protein product is CASSLRLGGSSYEQYF. The full variable domain, rest sourced from reference TRBV7-2 and TRBJ2-7, is GAGVSQSPSNKVTEKGKDVELRCDPISGHTALYWYRQSLGQGLEFLIYFQGNSAPDKSGLPSDRFSAERTGGSVSTLTIQRTQQEDSAVYLCASSLRLGGSSYEQYFGPGTRLTVT.